The text below deals with one T cell receptor (beta chain). Its antigen is not known. This specimen comes from a study of CD8+ T cells in alopecia areata. Study-wide findings and caveats: One nonresponder leaves baseline CD8+ expansion's link to response uncertain.

Treatment indicated: oral pan-JAK inhibitor, 5-10 mg twice daily. Germline V lookup: CDR1 SQVTM, CDR2 ANQGSEA. CDR3 size: 12 residues. V was clipped by 6 bases and J by 3 bases, with 11 bases between them. cDNA serving as the sequencing template came from extracted, reverse transcribed RNA. The protocol was immunoSEQ multiplex PCR, while the TCRdb copy is restricted to in-frame clones and leaves out a portion. The repertoire holds 110,000 or so clones, with around 54% as singletons. The TCR comes from a human donor with alopecia areata. The material was CD4+ T cells sorted from blood, obtained at week 24, from a patient treated with tofacitinib. The rearrangement joins TRBV29-1 to TRBJ1-2; D gene uncertain. The chain's CDR3 is CSVEGLDYGYTF. The CDR3 DNA is TGCAGCGTGGAGGGCCTTGACTATGGCTACACCTTC.